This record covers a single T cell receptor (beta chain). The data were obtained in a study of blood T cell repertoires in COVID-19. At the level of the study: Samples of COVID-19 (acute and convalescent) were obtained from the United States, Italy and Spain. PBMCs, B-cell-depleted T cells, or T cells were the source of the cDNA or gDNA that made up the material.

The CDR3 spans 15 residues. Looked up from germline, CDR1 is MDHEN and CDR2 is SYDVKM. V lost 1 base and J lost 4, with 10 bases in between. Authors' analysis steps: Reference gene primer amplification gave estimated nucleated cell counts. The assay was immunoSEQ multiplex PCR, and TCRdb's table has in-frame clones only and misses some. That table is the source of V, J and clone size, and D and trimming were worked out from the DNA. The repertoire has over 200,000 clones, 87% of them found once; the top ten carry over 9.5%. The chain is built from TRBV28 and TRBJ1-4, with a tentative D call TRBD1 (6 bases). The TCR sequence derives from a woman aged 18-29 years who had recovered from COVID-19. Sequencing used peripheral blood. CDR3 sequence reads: CASSLSDSFNEKLFF. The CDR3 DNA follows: TGTGCCAGCAGTTTATCGGACAGCTTTAATGAAAAACTGTTTTTT.